This TCR beta chain came from a study of blood T cell repertoires in COVID-19. Across the whole study: The United States, Italy and Spain were the sources of the acute and convalescent COVID-19 samples.

Cohorts were based on clinical histories the participants reported. Two negative PCRs, clearance, or symptom resolution characterized the recovered Cohort 3 donors. Data came from immunoSEQ multiplex PCR; TCRdb stores just in-frame clones and leaves some out. The sample consists of a few hundred thousand clones, roughly 87% of them appearing once. This CDR3 has 14 residues. V lost 10 bases to trimming and J lost 0 bases; unmatched junction nucleotides: 8. From germline, CDR1 is MNHEY and CDR2 SVGAGI. This sequence joins TRBV6-5 and TRBJ1-1; 7 positions agree with TRBD1. Sequences were obtained from PBMCs or T cells enriched from blood (not recorded which). This sequence originates from a woman aged 45-59 years who had recovered from COVID-19. CDR3 bases: TGTGCCACGTGGACAGGACTAATGAACACTGAAGCTTTCTTT. The encoded protein is CATWTGLMNTEAFF.